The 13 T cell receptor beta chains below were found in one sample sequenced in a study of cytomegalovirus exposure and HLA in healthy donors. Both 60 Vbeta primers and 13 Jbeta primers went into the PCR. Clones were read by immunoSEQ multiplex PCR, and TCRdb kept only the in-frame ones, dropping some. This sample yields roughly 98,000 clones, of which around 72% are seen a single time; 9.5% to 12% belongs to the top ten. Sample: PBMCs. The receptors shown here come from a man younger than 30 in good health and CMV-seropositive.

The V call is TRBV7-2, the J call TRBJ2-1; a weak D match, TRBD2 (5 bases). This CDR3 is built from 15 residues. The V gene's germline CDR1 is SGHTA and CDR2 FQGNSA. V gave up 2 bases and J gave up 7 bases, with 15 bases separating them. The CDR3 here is CASSLRAGSGNEQFF. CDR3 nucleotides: TGTGCCAGCAGCTTAAGAGCAGGTTCGGGAAATGAGCAGTTCTTC.

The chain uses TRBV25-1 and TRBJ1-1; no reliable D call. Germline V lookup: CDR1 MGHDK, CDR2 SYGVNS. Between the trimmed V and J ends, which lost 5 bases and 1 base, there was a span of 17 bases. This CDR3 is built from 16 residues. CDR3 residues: CASSTMQKPENTEAFF. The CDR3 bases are TGTGCCAGCAGTACAATGCAGAAACCCGAGAACACTGAAGCTTTCTTT.

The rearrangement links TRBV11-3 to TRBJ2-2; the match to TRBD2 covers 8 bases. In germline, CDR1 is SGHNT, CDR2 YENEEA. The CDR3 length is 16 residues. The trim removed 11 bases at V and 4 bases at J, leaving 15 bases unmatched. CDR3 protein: CAGREGGPGSTGELFF. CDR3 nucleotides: TGTGCCGGCCGGGAGGGGGGCCCCGGGAGCACCGGGGAGCTGTTTTTT. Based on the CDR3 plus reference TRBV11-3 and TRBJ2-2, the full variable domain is EAGVVQSPRYKIIEKKQPVAFWCNPISGHNTLYWYLQNLGQGPELLIRYENEEAVDDSQLPKDRFSAERLKGVDSTLKIQPAELGDSAVYLCAGREGGPGSTGELFFGEGSRLTVL.

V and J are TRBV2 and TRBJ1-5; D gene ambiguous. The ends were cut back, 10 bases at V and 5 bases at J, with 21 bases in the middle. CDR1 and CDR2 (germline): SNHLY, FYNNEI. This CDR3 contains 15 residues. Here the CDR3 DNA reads TGTGCCACCGGTTCCCGCGCCGAGGGCTATCAGCCCCAGCATTTT. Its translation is CATGSRAEGYQPQHF.

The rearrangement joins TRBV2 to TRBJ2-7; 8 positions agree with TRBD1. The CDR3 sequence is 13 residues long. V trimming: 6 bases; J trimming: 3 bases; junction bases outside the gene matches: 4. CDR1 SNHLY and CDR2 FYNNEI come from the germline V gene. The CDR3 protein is CASSRDRLYEQYF. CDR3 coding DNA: TGTGCCAGCAGCCGGGACAGGCTCTACGAGCAGTACTTC.

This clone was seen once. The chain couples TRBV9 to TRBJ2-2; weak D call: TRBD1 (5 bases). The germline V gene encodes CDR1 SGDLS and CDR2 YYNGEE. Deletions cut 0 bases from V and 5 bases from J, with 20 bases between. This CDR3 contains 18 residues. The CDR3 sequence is CASSVGPRGAARTGELFF. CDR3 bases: TGTGCCAGCAGCGTAGGGCCCCGTGGGGCCGCTAGGACCGGGGAGCTGTTTTTT.

The CDR3 sequence: CASSPRLAGATDTQYF. The CDR3 DNA is TGTGCCAGCAGTCCTCGACTAGCGGGGGCCACAGATACGCAGTATTTT. The V call is TRBV6-6, the J call TRBJ2-3, with TRBD2 matching over 12 bases. The CDR3 is 16 residues long. CDR1 and CDR2 (germline): MNHNY, SVGAGI (reference sequence). Trimming at V came to 5 bases and at J to 2 bases, leaving 5 bases not matched to a gene.

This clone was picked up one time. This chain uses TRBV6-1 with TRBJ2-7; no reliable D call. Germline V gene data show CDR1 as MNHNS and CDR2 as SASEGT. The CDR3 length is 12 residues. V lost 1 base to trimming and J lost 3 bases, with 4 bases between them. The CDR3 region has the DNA TGTGCCAGCAGTGAAGTCGGCTACGAGCAGTACTTC. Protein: CASSEVGYEQYF.

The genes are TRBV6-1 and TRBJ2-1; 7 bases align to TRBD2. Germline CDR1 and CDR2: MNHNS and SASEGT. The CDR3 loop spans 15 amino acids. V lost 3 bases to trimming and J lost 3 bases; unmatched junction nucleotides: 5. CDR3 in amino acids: CASSDGGGFYNEQFF. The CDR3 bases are TGTGCCAGCAGTGATGGGGGGGGTTTCTACAATGAGCAGTTCTTC.

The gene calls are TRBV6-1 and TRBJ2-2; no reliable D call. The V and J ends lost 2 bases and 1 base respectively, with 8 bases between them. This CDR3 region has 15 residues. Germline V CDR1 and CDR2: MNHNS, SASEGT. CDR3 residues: CASSEFDKNTGELFF. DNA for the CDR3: TGTGCCAGCAGTGAATTCGACAAGAACACCGGGGAGCTGTTTTTT.

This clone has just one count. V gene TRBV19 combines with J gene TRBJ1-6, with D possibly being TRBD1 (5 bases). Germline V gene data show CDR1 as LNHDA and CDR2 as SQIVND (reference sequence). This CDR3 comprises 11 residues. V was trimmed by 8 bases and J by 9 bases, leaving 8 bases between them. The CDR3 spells CASGAFSPLHF. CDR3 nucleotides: TGTGCCAGTGGGGCTTTTTCACCCCTCCACTTT.

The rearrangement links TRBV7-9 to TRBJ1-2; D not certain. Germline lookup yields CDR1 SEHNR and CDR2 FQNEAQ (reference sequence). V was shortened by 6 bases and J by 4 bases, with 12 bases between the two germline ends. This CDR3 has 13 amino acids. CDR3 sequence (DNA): TGTGCCAGCAGTAGAGAACGGTCCTATGGCTACACCTTC. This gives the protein CASSRERSYGYTF.

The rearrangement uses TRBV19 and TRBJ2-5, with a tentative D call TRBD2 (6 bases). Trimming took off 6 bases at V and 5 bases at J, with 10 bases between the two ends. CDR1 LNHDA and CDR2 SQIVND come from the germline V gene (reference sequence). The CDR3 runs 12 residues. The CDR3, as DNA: TGTGCCAGTAGGCAGGCGGGGGAGACCCAGTACTTC. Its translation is CASRQAGETQYF.